This record looks at one T cell receptor beta chain sequence and its context. The antigen is undetermined. CDR3 size: 17 residues. Germline V CDR1 and CDR2: SGHTS, YDEGEE. The J segment lost 1 base and the V segment lost 2 bases, leaving 6 bases of the junction unmatched. The donors were members of the 120-subject validation cohort (separate from the roughly 680-subject first cohort). The sample comes from a study of cytomegalovirus exposure and HLA in healthy donors. Whole-study results and caveats: CMV antigen specificity was confirmed in vitro for three CMV-associated chains.

Some clones are missing from TCRdb's copy, which holds only in-frame ones; the method was immunoSEQ multiplex PCR. Found here are roughly 100,000 clones, roughly nine tenths of them singletons; the top ten hold about 1.8%. This rearrangement joins TRBV5-8 to TRBJ2-1; TRBD1 matches 10 bases. The sample was PBMCs. The receptor's source is a woman younger than 30 in good health and CMV-seropositive. Written as DNA, the CDR3 is TGTGCCAGCAGCTTTCACCGGGACAGGGGTTCCTACAATGAGCAGTTCTTC. It encodes CASSFHRDRGSYNEQFF.